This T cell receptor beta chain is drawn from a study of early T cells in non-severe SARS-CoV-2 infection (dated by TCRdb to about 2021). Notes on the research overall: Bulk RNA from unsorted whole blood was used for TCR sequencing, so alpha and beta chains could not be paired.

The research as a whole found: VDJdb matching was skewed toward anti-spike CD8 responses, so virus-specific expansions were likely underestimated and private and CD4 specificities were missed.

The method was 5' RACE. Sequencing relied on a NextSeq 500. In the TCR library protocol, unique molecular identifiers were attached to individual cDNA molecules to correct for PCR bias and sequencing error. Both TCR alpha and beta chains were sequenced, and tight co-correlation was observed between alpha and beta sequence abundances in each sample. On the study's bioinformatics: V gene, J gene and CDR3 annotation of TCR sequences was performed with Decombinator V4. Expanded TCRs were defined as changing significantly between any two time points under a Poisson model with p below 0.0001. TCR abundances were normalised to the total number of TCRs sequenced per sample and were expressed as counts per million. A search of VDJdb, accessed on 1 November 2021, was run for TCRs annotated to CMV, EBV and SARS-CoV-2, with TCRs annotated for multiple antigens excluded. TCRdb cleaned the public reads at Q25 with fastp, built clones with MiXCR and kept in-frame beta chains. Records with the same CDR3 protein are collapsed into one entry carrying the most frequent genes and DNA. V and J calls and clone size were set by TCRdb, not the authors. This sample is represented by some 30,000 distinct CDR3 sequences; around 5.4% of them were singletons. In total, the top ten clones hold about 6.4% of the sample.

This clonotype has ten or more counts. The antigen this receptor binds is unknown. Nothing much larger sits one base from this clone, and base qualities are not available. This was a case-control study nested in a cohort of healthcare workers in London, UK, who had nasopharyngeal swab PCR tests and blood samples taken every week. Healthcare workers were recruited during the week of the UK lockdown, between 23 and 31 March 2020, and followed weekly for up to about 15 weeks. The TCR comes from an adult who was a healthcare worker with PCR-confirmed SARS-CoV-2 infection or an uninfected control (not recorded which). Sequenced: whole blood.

CDR3 loop: CASSGLGDSPNYGYTF. DNA sequence: TGTGCCAGCAGTGGGCTCGGGGACAGCCCTAACTATGGCTACACCTTC. The chain joins TRBV25-1 to TRBJ1-2; 7 of the junction bases match TRBD1. The CDR3 sequence holds 16 residues, the cysteine and phenylalanine included. Solely the CDR3 DNA is kept, with 48 bases framed from the first base. The CDR1 and CDR2 encoded by the germline V gene are MGHDK and SYGVNS. The V end gives up 4 bases and the J end 0 bases, leaving 8 bases in the junction not matched to a gene.